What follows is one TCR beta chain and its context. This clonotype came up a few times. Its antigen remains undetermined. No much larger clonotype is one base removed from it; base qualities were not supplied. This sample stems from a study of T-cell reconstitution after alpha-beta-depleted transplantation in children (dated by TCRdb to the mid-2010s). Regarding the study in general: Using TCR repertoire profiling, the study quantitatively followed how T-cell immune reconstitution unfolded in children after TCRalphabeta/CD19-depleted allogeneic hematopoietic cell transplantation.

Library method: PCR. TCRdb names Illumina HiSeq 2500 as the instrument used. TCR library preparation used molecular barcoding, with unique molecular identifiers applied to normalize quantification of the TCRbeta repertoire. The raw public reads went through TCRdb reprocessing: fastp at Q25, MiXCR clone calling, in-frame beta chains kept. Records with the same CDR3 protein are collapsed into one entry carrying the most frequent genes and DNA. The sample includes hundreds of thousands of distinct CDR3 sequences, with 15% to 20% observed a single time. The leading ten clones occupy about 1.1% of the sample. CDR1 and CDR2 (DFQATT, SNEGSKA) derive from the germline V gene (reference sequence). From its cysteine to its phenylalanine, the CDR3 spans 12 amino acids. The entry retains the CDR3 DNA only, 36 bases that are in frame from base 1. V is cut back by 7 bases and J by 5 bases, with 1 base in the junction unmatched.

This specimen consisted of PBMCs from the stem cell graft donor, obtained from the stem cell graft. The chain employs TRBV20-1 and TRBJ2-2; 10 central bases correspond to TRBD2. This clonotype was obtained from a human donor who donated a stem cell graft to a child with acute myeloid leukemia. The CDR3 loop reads CSGAGGTGELFF. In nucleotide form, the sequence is TGCAGTGGAGCGGGGGGGACCGGGGAGCTGTTTTTT.